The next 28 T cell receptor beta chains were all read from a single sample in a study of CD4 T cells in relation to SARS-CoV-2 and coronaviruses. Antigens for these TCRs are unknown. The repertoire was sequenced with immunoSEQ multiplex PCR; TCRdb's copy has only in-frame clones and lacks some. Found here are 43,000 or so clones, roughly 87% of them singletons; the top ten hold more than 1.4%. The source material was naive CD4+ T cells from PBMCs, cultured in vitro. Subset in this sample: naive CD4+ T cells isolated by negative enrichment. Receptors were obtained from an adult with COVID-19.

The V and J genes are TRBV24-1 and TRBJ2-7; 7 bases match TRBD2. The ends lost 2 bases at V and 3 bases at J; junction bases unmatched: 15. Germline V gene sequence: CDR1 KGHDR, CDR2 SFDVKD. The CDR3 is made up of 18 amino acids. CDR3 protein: CATSDSQAGVAGFYEQYF. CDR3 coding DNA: TGTGCCACCAGTGATTCCCAGGCAGGAGTAGCGGGCTTCTACGAGCAGTACTTC.

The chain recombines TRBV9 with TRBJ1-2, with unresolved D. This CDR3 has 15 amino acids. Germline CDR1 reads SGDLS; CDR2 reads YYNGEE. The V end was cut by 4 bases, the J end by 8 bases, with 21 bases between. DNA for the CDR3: TGTGCCAGCAGCACCCCCTCAGGAAGTTTCGGAGGCTACACCTTC. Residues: CASSTPSGSFGGYTF.

The CDR3 DNA follows: TGTGCCTGGAGACCCGGGACTAGCGGGAGTGTCTACGAGCAGTACTTC. Translated, it gives CAWRPGTSGSVYEQYF. J is TRBJ2-7 and V is TRBV30, with 14 bases lining up with TRBD2. The germline V gene has CDR1 GTSNPN and CDR2 SVGIG (reference sequence). The CDR3 covers 16 residues. V shed 3 bases, J shed 3 bases, and the junction held 7 bases outside the gene matches.

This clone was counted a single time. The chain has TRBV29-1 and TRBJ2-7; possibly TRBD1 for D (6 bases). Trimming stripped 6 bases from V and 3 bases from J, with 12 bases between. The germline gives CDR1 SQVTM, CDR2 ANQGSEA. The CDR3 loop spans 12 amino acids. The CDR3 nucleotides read TGCAGCGTCAAGGACAGACTCTACGAGCAGTACTTC. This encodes CSVKDRLYEQYF.

This CDR3 reads CASSPRTPNEQFF. DNA of the CDR3: TGTGCCAGTAGCCCCCGGACTCCAAATGAGCAGTTCTTC. This chain joins TRBV19 and TRBJ2-1, with D perhaps matching TRBD2 (5 bases). Looked up from germline, CDR1 is LNHDA and CDR2 is SQIVND (reference sequence). There are 13 residues in the CDR3. The V end was cut by 6 bases, the J end by 7 bases, with 13 bases between.

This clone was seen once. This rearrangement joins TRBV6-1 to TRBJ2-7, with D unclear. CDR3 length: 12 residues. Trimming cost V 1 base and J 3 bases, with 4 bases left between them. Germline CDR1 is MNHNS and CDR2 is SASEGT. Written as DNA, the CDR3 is TGTGCCAGCAGTGAAGAAGTCTACGAGCAGTACTTC. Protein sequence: CASSEEVYEQYF.

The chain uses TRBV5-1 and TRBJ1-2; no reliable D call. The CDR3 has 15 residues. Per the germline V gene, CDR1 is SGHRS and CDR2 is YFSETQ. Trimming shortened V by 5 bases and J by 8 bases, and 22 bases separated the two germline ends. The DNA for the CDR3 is TGCGCCAGCAGTAAAAGGGAAGGACCGAACCGGGGCTACACCTTC. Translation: CASSKREGPNRGYTF.

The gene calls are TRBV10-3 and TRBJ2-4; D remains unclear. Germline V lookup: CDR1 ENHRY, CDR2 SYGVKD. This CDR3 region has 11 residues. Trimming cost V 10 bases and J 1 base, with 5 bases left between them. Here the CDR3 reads CATRAKNIQYF. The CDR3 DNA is TGTGCCACTCGGGCCAAAAACATTCAGTACTTC.

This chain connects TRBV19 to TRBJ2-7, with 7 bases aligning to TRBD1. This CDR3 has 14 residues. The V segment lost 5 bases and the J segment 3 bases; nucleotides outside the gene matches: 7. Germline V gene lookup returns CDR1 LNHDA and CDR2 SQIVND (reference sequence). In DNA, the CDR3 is TGTGCCAGTAGTTCCTACAGGGGAAGCTACGAGCAGTACTTC. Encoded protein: CASSSYRGSYEQYF.

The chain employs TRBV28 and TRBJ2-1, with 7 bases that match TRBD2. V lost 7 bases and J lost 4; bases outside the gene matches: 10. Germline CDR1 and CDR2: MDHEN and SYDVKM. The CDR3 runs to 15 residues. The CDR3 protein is CASTLPGRGYNEQFF. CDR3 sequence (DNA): TGTGCCAGCACTCTACCGGGGAGGGGATACAATGAGCAGTTCTTC.

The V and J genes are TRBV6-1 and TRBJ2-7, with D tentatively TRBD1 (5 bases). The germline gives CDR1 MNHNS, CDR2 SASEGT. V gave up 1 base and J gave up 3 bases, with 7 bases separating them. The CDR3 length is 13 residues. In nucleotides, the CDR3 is TGTGCCAGCAGTGAAGGGGGCAGCTACGAGCAGTACTTC. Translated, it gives CASSEGGSYEQYF.

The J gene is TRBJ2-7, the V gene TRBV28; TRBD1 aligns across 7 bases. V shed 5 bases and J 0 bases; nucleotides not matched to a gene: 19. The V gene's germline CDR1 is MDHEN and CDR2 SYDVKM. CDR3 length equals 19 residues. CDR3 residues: CASSLVMRPGQKTSYEQYF. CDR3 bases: TGTGCCAGCAGTCTAGTAATGCGGCCGGGACAGAAGACCTCCTACGAGCAGTACTTC.

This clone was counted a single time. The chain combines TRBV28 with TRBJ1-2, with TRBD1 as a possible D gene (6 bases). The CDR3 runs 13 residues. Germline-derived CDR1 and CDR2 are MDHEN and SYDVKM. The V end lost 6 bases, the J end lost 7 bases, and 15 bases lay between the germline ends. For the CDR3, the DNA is TGTGCCAGCAGCTTGGGGGCATCGGGTGGCTACACCTTC. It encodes CASSLGASGGYTF.

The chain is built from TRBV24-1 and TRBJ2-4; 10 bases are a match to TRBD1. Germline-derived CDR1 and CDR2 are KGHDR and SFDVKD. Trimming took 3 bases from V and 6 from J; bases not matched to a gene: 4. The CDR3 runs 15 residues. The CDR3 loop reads CATSDTTGGLNIQYF. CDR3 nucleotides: TGTGCCACCAGTGATACGACAGGGGGCCTAAACATTCAGTACTTC.

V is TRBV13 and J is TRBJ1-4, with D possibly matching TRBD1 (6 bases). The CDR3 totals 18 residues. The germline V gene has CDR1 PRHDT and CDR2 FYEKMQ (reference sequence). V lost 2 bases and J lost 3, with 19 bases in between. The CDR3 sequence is CASSLMQGTQGANEKLFF. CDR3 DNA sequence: TGTGCCAGCAGCTTAATGCAGGGGACCCAGGGAGCTAATGAAAAACTGTTTTTT.

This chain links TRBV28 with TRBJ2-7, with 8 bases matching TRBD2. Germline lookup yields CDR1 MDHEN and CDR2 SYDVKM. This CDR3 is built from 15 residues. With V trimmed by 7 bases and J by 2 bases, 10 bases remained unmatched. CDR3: CASTNSGDPTYEQYF. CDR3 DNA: TGTGCCAGCACCAATAGCGGGGACCCGACCTACGAGCAGTACTTC.

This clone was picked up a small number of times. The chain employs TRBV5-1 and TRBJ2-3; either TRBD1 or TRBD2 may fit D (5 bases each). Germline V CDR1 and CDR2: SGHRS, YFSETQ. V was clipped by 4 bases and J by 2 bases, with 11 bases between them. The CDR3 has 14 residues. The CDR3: CASSNRDHTDTQYF. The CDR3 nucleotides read TGCGCCAGCAGCAACCGGGACCACACAGATACGCAGTATTTT.

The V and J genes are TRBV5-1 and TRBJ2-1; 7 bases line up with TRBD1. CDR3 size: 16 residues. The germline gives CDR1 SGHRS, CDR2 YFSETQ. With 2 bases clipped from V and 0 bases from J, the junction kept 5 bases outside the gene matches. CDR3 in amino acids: CASSFSGTASYNEQFF. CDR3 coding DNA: TGCGCCAGCAGCTTCTCCGGGACAGCCTCCTACAATGAGCAGTTCTTC.

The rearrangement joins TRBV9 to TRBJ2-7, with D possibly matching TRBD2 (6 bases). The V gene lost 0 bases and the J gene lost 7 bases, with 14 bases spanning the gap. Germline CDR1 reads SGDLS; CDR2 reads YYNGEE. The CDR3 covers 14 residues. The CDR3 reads CASSVEAGSKEQYF. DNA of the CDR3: TGTGCCAGCAGCGTAGAGGCGGGATCGAAAGAGCAGTACTTC.

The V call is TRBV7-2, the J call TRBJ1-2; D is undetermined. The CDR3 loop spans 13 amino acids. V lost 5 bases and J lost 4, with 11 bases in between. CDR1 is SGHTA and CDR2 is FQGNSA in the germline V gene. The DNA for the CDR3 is TGTGCCAGCAGCCACGGAGATGCCTATGGCTACACCTTC. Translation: CASSHGDAYGYTF.

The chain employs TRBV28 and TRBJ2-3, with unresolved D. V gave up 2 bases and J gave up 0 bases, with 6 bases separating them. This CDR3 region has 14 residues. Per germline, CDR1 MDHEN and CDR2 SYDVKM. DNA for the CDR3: TGTGCCAGCAGTTTAGGCGATAGCACAGATACGCAGTATTTT. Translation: CASSLGDSTDTQYF.

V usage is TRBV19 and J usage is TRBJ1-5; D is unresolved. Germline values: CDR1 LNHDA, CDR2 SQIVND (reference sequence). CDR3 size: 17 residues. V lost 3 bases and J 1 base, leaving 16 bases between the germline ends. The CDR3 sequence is CASSISGFPRSNQPQHF. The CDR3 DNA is TGTGCCAGTAGTATCTCCGGTTTCCCCCGGAGCAATCAGCCCCAGCATTTT.

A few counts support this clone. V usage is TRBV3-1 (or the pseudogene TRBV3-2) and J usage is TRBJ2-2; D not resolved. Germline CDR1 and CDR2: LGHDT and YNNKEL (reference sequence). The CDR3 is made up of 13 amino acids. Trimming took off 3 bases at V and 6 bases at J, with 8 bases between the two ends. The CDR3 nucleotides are TGTGCCAGCAGCCAGACCCCGGCCGGGGAGCTGTTTTTT. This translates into CASSQTPAGELFF.

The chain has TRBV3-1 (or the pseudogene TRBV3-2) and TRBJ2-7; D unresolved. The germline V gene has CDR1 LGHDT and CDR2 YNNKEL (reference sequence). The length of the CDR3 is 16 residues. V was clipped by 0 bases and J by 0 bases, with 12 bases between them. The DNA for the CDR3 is TGTGCCAGCAGCCAAGATCGTCTTCCCAGCTCCTACGAGCAGTACTTC. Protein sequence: CASSQDRLPSSYEQYF.

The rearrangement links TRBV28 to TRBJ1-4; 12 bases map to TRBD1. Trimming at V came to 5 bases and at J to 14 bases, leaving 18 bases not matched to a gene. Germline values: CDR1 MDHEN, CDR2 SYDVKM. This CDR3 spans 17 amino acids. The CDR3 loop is CASSPKKSRDRGLRLFF. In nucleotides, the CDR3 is TGTGCCAGCAGTCCTAAGAAGTCCCGGGACAGGGGGCTTCGTCTGTTTTTT.

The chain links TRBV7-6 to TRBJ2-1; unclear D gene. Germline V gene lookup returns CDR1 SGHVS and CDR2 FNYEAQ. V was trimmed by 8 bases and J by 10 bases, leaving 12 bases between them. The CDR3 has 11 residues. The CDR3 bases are TGTGCCAGCGCGCAGGCTCGGGAGCAGTTCTTC. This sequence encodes CASAQAREQFF.

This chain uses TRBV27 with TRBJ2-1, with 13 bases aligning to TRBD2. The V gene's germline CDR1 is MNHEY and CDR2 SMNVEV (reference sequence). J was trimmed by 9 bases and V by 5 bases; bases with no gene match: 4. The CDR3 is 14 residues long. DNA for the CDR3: TGTGCCAGCAGTCCCGGGACTAGCGGGATTGAGCAGTTCTTC. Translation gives CASSPGTSGIEQFF.

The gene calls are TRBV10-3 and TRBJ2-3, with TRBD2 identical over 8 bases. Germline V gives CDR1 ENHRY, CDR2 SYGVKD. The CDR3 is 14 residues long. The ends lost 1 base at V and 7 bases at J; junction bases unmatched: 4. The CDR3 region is CAISELREVNTQYF. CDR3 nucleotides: TGTGCCATCAGTGAGTTGCGGGAGGTAAATACGCAGTATTTT.